This is a list of T cell receptor beta chains from one sample in a study of blood T cell repertoires in COVID-19. TCRdb's copy holds only in-frame clones and misses some; the assay was immunoSEQ multiplex PCR. The profile shows some 110,000 clones, about nine tenths of them singletons. What was sequenced was peripheral blood. The receptors come from a man aged 50 to 60 with acute or convalescent COVID-19. The CDR3 runs from the conserved cysteine through the conserved F or W. D genes are given only for firm matches. Size tells how often a clone was seen (once, few, many) or the class of an expanded clone, and some rows leave it out.

TRBV2,TRBJ2-2,few,TRBD1,CATSSGTGITGELFF,TGTGCCACAAGTTCCGGGACAGGGATCACCGGGGAGCTGTTTTTT
TRBV7-8,TRBJ2-1,few,TRBD2,CASSLGLAGALEQFF,TGTGCCAGCAGCTTAGGACTAGCGGGAGCTCTTGAGCAGTTCTTC
TRBV29-1,TRBJ1-4,NA,NA,CSVRGGNEKLFF,TGCAGTGTCCGGGGGGGGAATGAAAAACTGTTTTTT
TRBV5-8,TRBJ2-1,NA,NA,CASLDSLSSYNEQFF,TGTGCCAGCCTGGACAGCCTCAGCTCCTACAATGAGCAGTTCTTC
TRBV19,TRBJ2-2,once,TRBD2,CASSIESGRAGGELFF,TGTGCCAGTAGTATAGAGAGCGGGAGGGCAGGCGGGGAGCTGTTTTTT
TRBV9,TRBJ2-3,NA,TRBD1,CASSVKGATDTQYF,TGTGCCAGCAGCGTAAAGGGGGCAACAGATACGCAGTATTTT
TRBV3-1/TRBV3-2,TRBJ2-7,few,NA,CASSHRSRGYEQYF,TGTGCCAGCAGCCATCGAAGTAGGGGCTACGAGCAGTACTTC
TRBV9,TRBJ2-2,NA,NA,CASSVERGPDTGELFF,TGTGCCAGCAGCGTAGAGAGAGGCCCTGACACCGGGGAGCTGTTTTTT
TRBV14,TRBJ2-3,NA,NA,CASSQDGGIPTDTQYF,TGTGCCAGCAGCCAAGATGGCGGGATACCCACAGATACGCAGTATTTT
TRBV7-2,TRBJ1-2,NA,NA,CASSLEARASNYGYTF,TGTGCCAGCAGCTTAGAGGCCAGGGCGTCTAACTATGGCTACACCTTC